These 25 T cell receptor beta chains originate from one sample sequenced in a study of blood T cell repertoires in COVID-19. The protocol was immunoSEQ multiplex PCR, while the TCRdb copy is restricted to in-frame clones and leaves out a portion. The sample carries about 200,000 clones, 80% to 90% recorded once. The specimen was PBMCs or T cells enriched from blood (not recorded which). Receptors originate from a woman in her 40s with acute COVID-19.

The J gene is TRBJ2-1, the V gene TRBV6-4; 7 bases line up with TRBD2. V trimming: 6 bases; J trimming: 0 bases; junction bases outside the gene matches: 8. The CDR3 runs 16 residues. Germline V gene data show CDR1 as MRHNA and CDR2 as SNTAGT. The DNA of the CDR3 is TGTGCCAGCAGAGGACTAGTGAGCAGCTCCTACAATGAGCAGTTCTTC. The encoded protein is CASRGLVSSSYNEQFF.

J is TRBJ2-5 and V is TRBV28; 14 bases are shared with TRBD2. Germline V gene sequence: CDR1 MDHEN, CDR2 SYDVKM. V lost 8 bases, J lost 0 bases, and 2 bases stayed unmatched. CDR3 length: 15 amino acids. Here the CDR3 reads CASQGLAGDQETQYF. The DNA for the CDR3 is TGTGCCAGCCAGGGACTAGCGGGGGACCAAGAGACCCAGTACTTC.

V usage is TRBV28 and J usage is TRBJ2-5; 9 bases are a match to TRBD2. The J segment lost 4 bases and the V segment lost 10 bases, leaving 13 bases of the junction unmatched. Germline CDR1 and CDR2: MDHEN and SYDVKM. This CDR3 region has 15 residues. The CDR3 sequence: CAIRDPGGRAETQYF. The DNA for the CDR3 is TGTGCCATCCGAGACCCGGGCGGGAGGGCAGAGACCCAGTACTTC.

This chain links TRBV3-1 (or the pseudogene TRBV3-2) with TRBJ2-2; 7 nucleotides align to TRBD2. There are 17 residues in the CDR3. V was clipped by 3 bases and J by 5 bases; unmatched bases: 12. The germline gives CDR1 LGHDT, CDR2 YNNKEL (reference sequence). CDR3 in amino acids: CASSQRAPQGGTGELFF. DNA for the CDR3: TGTGCCAGCAGCCAGAGGGCCCCCCAGGGAGGGACCGGGGAGCTGTTTTTT.

The chain has TRBV5-1 and TRBJ1-5; D is undetermined. Per germline, CDR1 SGHRS and CDR2 YFSETQ. Trimming removed 0 bases from V and 1 base from J, with 8 bases in between. This CDR3 is built from 15 residues. The CDR3 sequence is CASSLEGGSNQPQHF. Written as DNA, the CDR3 is TGCGCCAGCAGCTTGGAAGGCGGCAGCAATCAGCCCCAGCATTTT. The full variable domain, its missing parts supplied by reference TRBV5-1 and TRBJ1-5, is KAGVTQTPRYLIKTRGQQVTLSCSPISGHRSVSWYQQTPGQGLQFLFEYFSETQRNKGNFPGRFSGRQFSNSRSEMNVSTLELGDSALYLCASSLEGGSNQPQHFGDGTRLSIL.

V gene TRBV5-1 combines with J gene TRBJ1-5; 10 positions match TRBD1. Per germline, CDR1 SGHRS and CDR2 YFSETQ. The CDR3 length is 15 residues. The V gene end was trimmed by 1 base and the J gene end by 7 bases; junction bases not matched to a gene: 5. CDR3 sequence reads: CASSLNVDRGQPQHF. CDR3 sequence (DNA): TGCGCCAGCAGCTTGAACGTGGACAGGGGGCAGCCCCAGCATTTT.

This clone has a handful of counts. The rearrangement uses TRBV7-9 and TRBJ2-1, with 14 bases fitting TRBD2. With 5 bases clipped from V and 1 base from J, the junction kept 4 bases outside the gene matches. CDR1 is SEHNR, CDR2 FQNEAQ, per germline (reference sequence). The CDR3 has 17 residues. The CDR3 DNA sequence: TGTGCCAGCAGCCCCAGGACTAGCGGGAGGTCCTACAATGAGCAGTTCTTC. The encoded protein is CASSPRTSGRSYNEQFF. Full variable domain (outside the CDR3, taken from reference TRBV7-9 and TRBJ2-1): DTGVSQNPRHKITKRGQNVTFRCDPISEHNRLYWYRQTLGQGPEFLTYFQNEAQLEKSRLLSDRFSAERPKGSFSTLEIQRTEQGDSAMYLCASSPRTSGRSYNEQFFGPGTRLTVL.

V and J are TRBV4-2 and TRBJ2-7; 10 bases match TRBD2. The germline gives CDR1 LGHNA, CDR2 YNFKEQ. V lost 4 bases, J lost 0 bases, and 6 bases stayed unmatched. The CDR3 runs to 16 residues. The CDR3 coding sequence is TGTGCCAGCAGCCGAAGGACTAGCGGTAGCTCCTACGAGCAGTACTTC. It translates to CASSRRTSGSSYEQYF.

The gene calls are TRBV28 and TRBJ2-1; D remains unclear. Germline V gene data show CDR1 as MDHEN and CDR2 as SYDVKM. V lost 5 bases, J lost 9 bases, and 11 bases lay in between. This CDR3 is 12 amino acids long. The DNA of the CDR3 is TGTGCCAGCAGTCCCCCGGGTACTGAGCAGTTCTTC. This gives the protein CASSPPGTEQFF.

The rearrangement links TRBV27 to TRBJ1-3, with D perhaps matching TRBD1 (5 bases). The length of the CDR3 is 14 residues. Germline values: CDR1 MNHEY, CDR2 SMNVEV (reference sequence). Trimming left V 5 bases short and J 4 bases short, with 12 bases between. The CDR3 DNA sequence: TGTGCCAGCAGTCCCAGGGTGGAAGGAAACACCATATATTTT. Translated, it gives CASSPRVEGNTIYF.

The chain's CDR3 is CASSLGLTYEQYF. CDR3 nucleotides: TGTGCCAGCAGTTTAGGACTGACCTACGAGCAGTACTTC. The chain carries TRBV12-3 or TRBV12-4 and TRBJ2-7, with D hard to call. V gave up 1 base and J gave up 2 bases, with 6 bases separating them. The CDR3 spans 13 residues.

The V call is TRBV6-5, the J call TRBJ2-4; D may be TRBD1 (5 bases). V was pared by 11 bases and J by 3 bases, with 20 bases between. Germline V gene lookup returns CDR1 MNHEY and CDR2 SVGAGI. This CDR3 region has 15 residues. CDR3 amino acids: CAGPLRGQLKNIQYF. In nucleotides, the CDR3 is TGTGCCGGGCCCCTTAGGGGTCAGCTCAAAAACATTCAGTACTTC.

This rearrangement joins TRBV28 to TRBJ2-1; 9 nucleotides line up with TRBD1. Trimming took 1 base from V and 4 from J; bases not matched to a gene: 5. In germline, CDR1 is MDHEN, CDR2 SYDVKM. This CDR3 spans 16 amino acids. The CDR3 DNA reads as TGTGCCAGCAGTTTATATGGACAGGGGACTTACAATGAGCAGTTCTTC. It codes for CASSLYGQGTYNEQFF.

This clone was seen just once. V and J are TRBV9 and TRBJ2-2, with TRBD2 as a possible D gene (6 bases). The V end was cut by 3 bases, the J end by 0 bases, with 12 bases between. Germline V CDR1 and CDR2: SGDLS, YYNGEE. The CDR3 is 16 residues long. Here the CDR3 DNA reads TGTGCCAGCAGCGCATTTGGAGGGGCGAACACCGGGGAGCTGTTTTTT. Its translation is CASSAFGGANTGELFF. Variable domain in full (rest from reference TRBV9 and TRBJ2-2): DSGVTQTPKHLITATGQRVTLRCSPRSGDLSVYWYQQSLDQGLQFLIQYYNGEERAKGNILERFSAQQFPDLHSELNLSSLELGDSALYFCASSAFGGANTGELFFGEGSRLTVL.

The gene calls are TRBV7-8 and TRBJ1-5, with D unclear. V gave up 4 bases and J gave up 6 bases, with 13 bases separating them. Germline V gives CDR1 SGHVS, CDR2 FQNEAQ. The CDR3 sequence is 14 residues long. This CDR3 is CASSSSTAGQPQHF. CDR3 nucleotide sequence: TGTGCCAGCAGCTCCTCAACGGCGGGTCAGCCCCAGCATTTT.

This chain links TRBV28 with TRBJ2-1, with unresolved D. The CDR3 is made up of 12 amino acids. V lost 5 bases, J lost 7 bases, and 9 bases lay in between. Germline V gene lookup returns CDR1 MDHEN and CDR2 SYDVKM. The CDR3 nucleotides read TGTGCCAGCAGTCAGACTGGGAATGAGCAGTTCTTC. It codes for CASSQTGNEQFF.

The rearrangement uses TRBV9 and TRBJ2-6; 12 bases are shared with TRBD2. Trimming at V came to 3 bases and at J to 3 bases, leaving 10 bases not matched to a gene. The CDR3 runs 19 residues. The germline V gene has CDR1 SGDLS and CDR2 YYNGEE. In DNA, the CDR3 is TGTGCCAGCAGCGCCCCCCTAGCGGGAGGGCCGGTTGGGGCCAACGTCCTGACTTTC. As protein: CASSAPLAGGPVGANVLTF.

The rearrangement joins TRBV4-2 to TRBJ2-7; 9 nucleotides line up with TRBD2. CDR1 is LGHNA, CDR2 YNFKEQ, per germline. The V segment lost 0 bases and the J segment 6 bases; nucleotides outside the gene matches: 9. The CDR3 sequence is 16 residues long. CDR3 loop: CASSQDLLAGTGEQYF. The CDR3 DNA reads TGTGCCAGCAGCCAAGATCTGCTAGCGGGGACGGGCGAGCAGTACTTC.

This sequence joins TRBV12-3 or TRBV12-4 and TRBJ2-7, with TRBD1 matching over 7 bases. V trimming: 6 bases; J trimming: 5 bases; junction bases outside the gene matches: 7. The CDR3 is made up of 13 amino acids. The CDR3 DNA reads TGTGCCAGCAGACCGGGACAGTGGGACGAGCAGTACTTC. Residues: CASRPGQWDEQYF.

The rearrangement links TRBV5-1 to TRBJ2-5, with 7 nucleotides matching TRBD1. Germline V CDR1 and CDR2: SGHRS, YFSETQ. The CDR3 length is 14 residues. Trimming removed 0 bases from V and 3 bases from J; junction bases left unmatched: 2. The CDR3 nucleotides are TGCGCCAGCAGCTTGGGAGGGGGCGAAGAGACCCAGTACTTC. This encodes CASSLGGGEETQYF.

The rearrangement joins TRBV19 to TRBJ1-1; D is possibly TRBD1 (6 bases). Germline V gives CDR1 LNHDA, CDR2 SQIVND (reference sequence). This CDR3 is built from 14 residues. The germline V and J ends were trimmed by 7 bases and 3 bases, with 15 bases remaining between them. In DNA form, the CDR3 reads TGTGCCAGTACCCGGGGGGGGGCGGACACTGAAGCTTTCTTT. Translation gives CASTRGGADTEAFF.

The V and J genes are TRBV11-2 and TRBJ1-3; a weak D match, TRBD1 (5 bases). This CDR3 is 17 amino acids long. Trimming removed 5 bases from V and 2 bases from J, with 19 bases in between. Looked up from germline, CDR1 is SGHAT and CDR2 is FQNNGV. The CDR3 nucleotides are TGTGCCAGCAGCCCCAAGGAGGGGAGCTTAACTGGAAACACCATATATTTT. Translating it yields CASSPKEGSLTGNTIYF.

As regards this clone: Other DNA sequences in the same sample also yield this CDR3. J is TRBJ2-2 and V is TRBV5-1; TRBD2 might be the D (5 bases). The CDR3 is 13 amino acids. The V end lost 4 bases, the J end lost 11 bases, and 15 bases lay between the germline ends. Germline V gene data show CDR1 as SGHRS and CDR2 as YFSETQ. The CDR3 DNA reads TGCGCCAGCAGCCAGGACTCGCCAGGAGAGCTGTTTTTT. This translates into CASSQDSPGELFF.

V is TRBV19 and J is TRBJ2-7, with TRBD1 as a possible D gene (5 bases). The CDR3 extends over 17 amino acids. Between the trimmed V and J ends, which lost 4 bases and 2 bases, there was a span of 21 bases. Germline CDR1 is LNHDA and CDR2 is SQIVND (reference sequence). This CDR3 is CASSRVRGTLSTYEQYF. The CDR3 DNA follows: TGTGCCAGTAGTAGGGTAAGGGGAACACTCTCTACCTACGAGCAGTACTTC.

The rearrangement links TRBV27 to TRBJ1-1, with a weak D call TRBD1 (5 bases). Trimming shortened V by 6 bases and J by 8 bases, and 25 bases separated the two germline ends. Germline loops: CDR1 MNHEY, CDR2 SMNVEV (reference sequence). The CDR3 loop spans 16 amino acids. CDR3: CASSLSPPEGGGEAFF. CDR3 coding DNA: TGTGCCAGCAGCCTTAGCCCTCCGGAGGGCGGGGGGGAAGCTTTCTTT.